What follows describes a single T cell receptor (beta chain). This clonotype occurred a few times. Its antigen specificity is not known. A much larger clone lies one base from this, so it may be a read error. The data derive from a study of T cell repertoires in cytomegalovirus infection (dated by TCRdb to 2018 to 2020). Study-wide context: Recently identified HLA-C-restricted CMV epitopes, whose presentation resists viral immunomodulation, were targeted by peptide stimulations together with well-studied HLA-B-restricted epitopes. The HLA type of each donor mattered for the analysis, because public TCR beta signatures pointed to carriage of CMV infection along with the matching HLA type.

V is reduced by 5 bases and J by 0 bases, leaving a spacing of 3 bases between them. The CDR3 sequence holds 12 residues, the cysteine and phenylalanine included. Only CDR3 DNA remains: 36 bases, in frame from the first base. CDR1 and CDR2 are drawn from the germline V gene: SGHVS, FQNEAQ. Beyond this particular receptor, the publication reports: In both this cohort and an independent cohort of 350 or so donors, the cumulative frequency of public TCR beta family members distinguished carriers of CMV infection plus the relevant HLA type. In the ex vivo response, HLA-C-restricted CMV-specific TCR beta clonotypes were dominant, and in two of eight donors the single most frequent clonotype came from this HLA-C-restricted group.

The sample's treatment or condition label, decoded: in vitro stimulation with specific CMV peptide epitopes to enrich CMV-specific T cells. Data came from an Illumina HiSeq 1500. The public reads were run again by TCRdb, first through fastp at Q25 and then through MiXCR, and only productive beta chains were kept. Under each unique CDR3 protein, matching rows form one entry showing the most common genes and DNA. Recorded for this sample are about 100,000 distinct CDR3 sequences; roughly 29% of them occurred a single time. Clones ranked in the top ten supply less than 75% of the sample. This sequence uses TRBV7-8 and TRBJ2-3; there is no confident call for the D gene. Sequenced material: CD8+ T cells from cultured PBMCs, taken from culture after CMV antigen stimulation. The sequence derives from a human donor in good health (CMV status not recorded). Some clones in this sample may be carry-over from other donors' samples. The CDR3 region has the sequence CASSISTDTQYF. At the DNA level, the sequence is TGTGCCAGCAGCATTAGCACAGATACGCAGTATTTT.